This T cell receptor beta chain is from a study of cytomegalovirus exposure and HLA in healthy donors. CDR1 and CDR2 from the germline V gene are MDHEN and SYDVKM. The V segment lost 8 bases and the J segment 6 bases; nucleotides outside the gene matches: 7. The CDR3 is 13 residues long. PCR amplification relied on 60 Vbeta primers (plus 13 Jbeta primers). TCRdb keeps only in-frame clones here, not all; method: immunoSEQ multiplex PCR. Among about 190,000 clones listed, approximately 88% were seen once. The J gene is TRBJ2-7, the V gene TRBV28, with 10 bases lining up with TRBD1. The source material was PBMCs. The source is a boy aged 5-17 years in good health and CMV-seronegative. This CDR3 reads CASRDRGRGEQYF. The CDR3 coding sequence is TGTGCCAGCCGGGACAGGGGCCGAGGCGAGCAGTACTTC.